This TCR beta chain emerged from a study of T cell responses to AZD1222 COVID-19 vaccine. About the study: The study pooled second doses at about 4 or about 12 weeks.

This clone has more than one count but fewer than ten. Assay used: immunoSEQ multiplex PCR; TCRdb lists only in-frame clones, some missing. Altogether 75,000 to 100,000 clones are present, 70% to 90% being singletons, with the ten largest covering roughly 1.5%. V was pared by 0 bases and J by 1 base, with 9 bases between. This CDR3 region has 15 residues. Germline-derived CDR1 and CDR2 are LGHNA and YSLEER. The chain uses TRBV4-3 and TRBJ1-1, with no clear D. This sample comprised peripheral blood, obtained on day 0 of AZD1222 vaccination. This receptor was obtained from an adult in good health. The CDR3 sequence: CASSQEHSWNTEAFF. The CDR3 nucleotides are TGCGCCAGCAGCCAAGAACACTCCTGGAACACTGAAGCTTTCTTT.